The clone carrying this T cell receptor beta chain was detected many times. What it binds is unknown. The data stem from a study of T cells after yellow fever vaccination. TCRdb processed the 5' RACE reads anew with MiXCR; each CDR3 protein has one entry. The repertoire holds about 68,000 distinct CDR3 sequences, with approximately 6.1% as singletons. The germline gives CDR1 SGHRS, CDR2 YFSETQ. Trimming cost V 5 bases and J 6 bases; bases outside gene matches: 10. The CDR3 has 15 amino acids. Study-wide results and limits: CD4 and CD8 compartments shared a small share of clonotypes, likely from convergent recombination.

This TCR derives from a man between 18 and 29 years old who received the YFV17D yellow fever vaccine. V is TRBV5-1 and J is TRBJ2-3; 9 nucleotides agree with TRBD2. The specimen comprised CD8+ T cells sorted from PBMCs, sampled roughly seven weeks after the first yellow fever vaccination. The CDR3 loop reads CASRRFSGGRDTQYF. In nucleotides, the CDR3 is TGCGCCAGCAGGAGATTTAGCGGGGGTCGGGATACGCAGTATTTT. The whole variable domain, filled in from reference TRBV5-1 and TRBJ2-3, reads KAGVTQTPRYLIKTRGQQVTLSCSPISGHRSVSWYQQTPGQGLQFLFEYFSETQRNKGNFPGRFSGRQFSNSRSEMNVSTLELGDSALYLCASRRFSGGRDTQYFGPGTRLTVL.